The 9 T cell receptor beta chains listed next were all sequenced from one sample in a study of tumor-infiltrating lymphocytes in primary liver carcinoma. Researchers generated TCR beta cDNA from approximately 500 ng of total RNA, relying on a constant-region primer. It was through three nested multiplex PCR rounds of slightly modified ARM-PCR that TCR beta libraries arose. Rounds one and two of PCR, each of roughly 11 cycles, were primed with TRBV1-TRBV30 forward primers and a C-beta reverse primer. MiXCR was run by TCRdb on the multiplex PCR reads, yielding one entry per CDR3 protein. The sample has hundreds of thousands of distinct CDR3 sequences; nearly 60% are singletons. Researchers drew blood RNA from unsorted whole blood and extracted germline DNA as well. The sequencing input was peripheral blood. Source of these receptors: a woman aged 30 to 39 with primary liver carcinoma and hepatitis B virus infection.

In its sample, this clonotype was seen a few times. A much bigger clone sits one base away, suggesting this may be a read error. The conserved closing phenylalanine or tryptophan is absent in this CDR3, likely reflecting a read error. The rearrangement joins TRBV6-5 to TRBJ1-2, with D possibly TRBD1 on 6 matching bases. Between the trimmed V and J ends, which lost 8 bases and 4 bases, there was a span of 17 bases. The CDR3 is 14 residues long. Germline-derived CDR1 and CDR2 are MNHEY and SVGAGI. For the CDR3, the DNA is TGTGCCAGCCAACCGGTGGGGGGCGCCTATGGCTACACCTCC. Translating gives CASQPVGGAYGYTS.

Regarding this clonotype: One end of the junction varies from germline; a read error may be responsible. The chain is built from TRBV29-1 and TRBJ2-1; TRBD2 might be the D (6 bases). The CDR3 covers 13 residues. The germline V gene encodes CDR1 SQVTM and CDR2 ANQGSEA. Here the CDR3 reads CSVDQRVYNEQFF. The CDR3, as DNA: TGCAGCGTTGATCAGCGGGTCTACAATGAACAGTTCTTC.

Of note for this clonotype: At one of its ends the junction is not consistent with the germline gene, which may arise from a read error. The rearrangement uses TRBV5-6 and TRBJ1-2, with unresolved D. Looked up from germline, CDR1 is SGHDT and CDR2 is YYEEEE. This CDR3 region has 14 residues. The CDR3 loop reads CDSSSEGFRYGYTF. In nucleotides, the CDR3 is TGTGACAGCAGCTCGGAAGGATTTCGGTATGGCTACACCTTC.

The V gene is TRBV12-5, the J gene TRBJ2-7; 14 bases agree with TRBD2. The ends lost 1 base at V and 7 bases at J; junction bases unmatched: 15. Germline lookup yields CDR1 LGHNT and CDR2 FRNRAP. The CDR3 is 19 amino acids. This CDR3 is CASGLAGTSGRGTPLEQYF. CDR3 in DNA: TGTGCTAGTGGTTTGGCCGGGACTAGCGGGAGAGGTACGCCTTTGGAGCAGTACTTC.

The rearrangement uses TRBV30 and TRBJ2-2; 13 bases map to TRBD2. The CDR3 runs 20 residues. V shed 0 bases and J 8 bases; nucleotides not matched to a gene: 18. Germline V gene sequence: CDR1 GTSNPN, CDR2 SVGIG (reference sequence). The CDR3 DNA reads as TGTGCCTGGAGTGTAACCCGGACTAGCGGGAGTAGTATTCGCGCGGGGGAGCTGTTTTTT. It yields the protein CAWSVTRTSGSSIRAGELFF.

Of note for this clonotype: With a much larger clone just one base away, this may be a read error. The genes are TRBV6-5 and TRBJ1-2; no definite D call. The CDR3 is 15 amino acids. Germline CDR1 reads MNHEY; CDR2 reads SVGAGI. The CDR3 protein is CASSYGPPVGYDYTF. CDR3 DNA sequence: TGTGCCAGCAGTTACGGTCCTCCTGTAGGCTATGACTACACCTTC.

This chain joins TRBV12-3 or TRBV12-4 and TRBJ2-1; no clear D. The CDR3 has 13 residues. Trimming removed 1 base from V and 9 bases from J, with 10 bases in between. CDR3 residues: CASSLGPAPEQFF. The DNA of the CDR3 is TGTGCCAGCAGTTTAGGTCCAGCTCCTGAGCAGTTCTTC.

In DNA, the CDR3 is TGTGCCAGCAGCCGTTCCACCAGGGCTCCCGTCGGTAGTGGAGCTTTCTTT. This codes for CASSRSTRAPVGSGAFF. The genes are TRBV4-2 and TRBJ1-1; a possible D gene is TRBD1 (5 bases). Per the germline V gene, CDR1 is LGHNA and CDR2 is YNFKEQ. Trimming cost V 4 bases and J 10 bases, with 28 bases left between them. This CDR3 spans 17 amino acids.

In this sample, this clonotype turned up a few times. The CDR3 DNA is TGTGCCAGCAGTCCTAAAGCCCCCGGACAGGGGATAGGAGTTCGGAACACTGAAGCTTTCTTT. Its translation: CASSPKAPGQGIGVRNTEAFF. This chain connects TRBV6-5 to TRBJ1-1; 9 nucleotides agree with TRBD1. V was clipped by 5 bases and J by 1 base; unmatched bases: 23. This CDR3 is 21 amino acids long. The germline CDR1 and CDR2 sequences are MNHEY and SVGAGI.